The clone carrying this TCR beta chain occurred once. Its specificity is not known. At sampling all donors were nominally healthy, likely with unrecorded immune exposures. It was with 60 Vbeta and 13 Jbeta primers that the PCR ran. TCRdb's copy holds only in-frame clones and misses some; the assay was immunoSEQ multiplex PCR. This table has some 200,000 clones, approximately 65% appearing once. This sample stems from a study of cytomegalovirus exposure and HLA in healthy donors. Broader study findings: Of the V segments, some could not be distinguished, including TRBV6-2 and TRBV6-3, and were excluded.

The CDR3 is made up of 14 amino acids. Germline assignment: CDR1 SEHNR and CDR2 FQNEAQ (reference sequence). Between the trimmed V and J ends, which lost 5 bases and 5 bases, there was a span of 15 bases. Material: PBMCs. V usage is TRBV7-9 and J usage is TRBJ2-5; tentative D call: TRBD1 (6 bases). This TCR came from a man aged 35 to 55 in good health and CMV-seronegative. The CDR3 coding sequence is TGTGCCAGCAGCGCCCAAACAGGGATGGAGACCCAGTACTTC. Translated, it gives CASSAQTGMETQYF.